One sample yielded the 11 T cell receptor beta chains listed below, sequenced in a study of CD8+ T cells in alopecia areata. Extraction and reverse transcription of RNA yielded cDNA as the sequencing template. Clones were sequenced by immunoSEQ multiplex PCR, and TCRdb holds only the in-frame ones, with some missing. The sample lists roughly 150,000 clones; more than 45% were seen once. Sample: CD8+ T cells sorted from blood, taken at week 0. The receptors shown here come from a human donor with alopecia areata.

The chain combines TRBV14 with TRBJ1-1; D possibly corresponds to TRBD1 (6 bases). CDR1 and CDR2 (germline): SGHDN, FVKESK. The V end lost 2 bases, the J end lost 11 bases, and 24 bases lay between the germline ends. The CDR3 covers 16 residues. The CDR3 nucleotides read TGTGCCAGCAGCCAACATAATCCAGTTACCGGGGGGCACGCTTTCTTT. Protein: CASSQHNPVTGGHAFF.

CDR3 protein: CASSYRGRINEKLFF. For the CDR3, the DNA is TGTGCCAGCAGCTATCGGGGGCGCATTAATGAAAAACTGTTTTTT. The chain uses TRBV5-6 and TRBJ1-4, with a weak D call TRBD1 (6 bases). V lost 3 bases to trimming and J lost 4 bases, with 13 bases between them. This CDR3 is 15 amino acids long. Germline V gene lookup returns CDR1 SGHDT and CDR2 YYEEEE.

The chain links TRBV25-1 to TRBJ1-4; D is unresolved. CDR3 length equals 11 residues. Deletions cut 8 bases from V and 6 bases from J, with 7 bases between. Germline CDR1 is MGHDK and CDR2 is SYGVNS. The CDR3 region has the DNA TGTGCCAGCGGATCCTATGAAAAACTGTTTTTT. This translates into CASGSYEKLFF.

This rearrangement joins TRBV7-2 to TRBJ1-5; tentatively, D is TRBD1 (6 bases). Germline V gene sequence: CDR1 SGHTA, CDR2 FQGNSA. V was cut by 1 base and J by 5 bases, with 12 bases left in between. The CDR3 is made up of 15 amino acids. The CDR3 DNA follows: TGTGCCAGCAGCTTAGAAAGGCCAGGGGATCAGCCCCAGCATTTT. Translating it yields CASSLERPGDQPQHF. Based on the CDR3 plus reference TRBV7-2 and TRBJ1-5, the full variable domain is GAGVSQSPSNKVTEKGKDVELRCDPISGHTALYWYRQSLGQGLEFLIYFQGNSAPDKSGLPSDRFSAERTGGSVSTLTIQRTQQEDSAVYLCASSLERPGDQPQHFGDGTRLSIL.

This clone turned up a few times. V and J are TRBV7-2 and TRBJ2-7; D is ambiguous. The CDR3 has 12 residues. V was clipped by 5 bases and J by 0 bases, with 5 bases between them. Germline V gene sequence: CDR1 SGHTA, CDR2 FQGNSA. CDR3 nucleotides: TGTGCCAGCAGCCCTAGCTCCTACGAGCAGTACTTC. Protein sequence: CASSPSSYEQYF.

V gene TRBV6-5 combines with J gene TRBJ1-1; a possible D gene is TRBD1 (5 bases). V dropped 2 bases and J dropped 6 bases, with 10 bases sitting between them. Germline lookup yields CDR1 MNHEY and CDR2 SVGAGI. The CDR3 is made up of 13 amino acids. CDR3 protein: CASSYGPGAEAFF. Written as DNA, the CDR3 is TGTGCCAGCAGTTACGGCCCGGGGGCTGAAGCTTTCTTT.

V usage is TRBV4-3 and J usage is TRBJ2-2; TRBD1 matches at 7 bases. Trimming removed 0 bases from V and 0 bases from J; junction bases left unmatched: 4. Germline CDR1 reads LGHNA; CDR2 reads YSLEER. This CDR3 region has 17 residues. CDR3 sequence (DNA): TGCGCCAGCAGCCAAGATGAGGGGGCCCCGAACACCGGGGAGCTGTTTTTT. Its translation is CASSQDEGAPNTGELFF.

This clone was recorded a few times. The J gene is TRBJ2-7, the V gene TRBV9, with D unresolved. CDR1 and CDR2 from the germline V gene are SGDLS and YYNGEE. The CDR3 has 13 residues. Trimming removed 0 bases at V and 2 bases at J, with 6 bases between. CDR3 in amino acids: CASSVDTTYEQYF. The CDR3 bases are TGTGCCAGCAGCGTAGACACTACCTACGAGCAGTACTTC.

CDR3 DNA sequence: TGCAGCGTGTATTCGAACACTGAAGCTTTCTTT. Translating it yields CSVYSNTEAFF. This rearrangement joins TRBV29-1 to TRBJ1-1; D not resolved. The CDR3 is made up of 11 amino acids. V dropped 6 bases and J dropped 1 base, with 6 bases sitting between them. The germline CDR1 and CDR2 sequences are SQVTM and ANQGSEA.

The chain couples TRBV27 to TRBJ2-3; 7 bases align to TRBD2. CDR1 is MNHEY, CDR2 SMNVEV, per germline (reference sequence). The CDR3 extends over 15 amino acids. V lost 3 bases to trimming and J lost 4 bases; unmatched junction nucleotides: 7. The CDR3 coding sequence is TGTGCCAGCAGTTTGGAGACTAGCTATTCAGATACGCAGTATTTT. Its protein is CASSLETSYSDTQYF.

Written as DNA, the CDR3 is TGCAGCGTGGATAAGGGACGCTCACCCCTCCACTTT. Its translation is CSVDKGRSPLHF. J is TRBJ1-6 and V is TRBV29-1; tentatively, D is TRBD1 (5 bases). V lost 6 bases and J 10 bases, leaving 13 bases between the germline ends. The CDR3 spans 12 residues. Germline CDR1 is SQVTM and CDR2 is ANQGSEA. Full variable domain (rest looked up from reference TRBV29-1 and TRBJ1-6): SAVISQKPSRDICQRGTSLTIQCQVDSQVTMMFWYRQQPGQSLTLIATANQGSEATYESGFVIDKFPISRPNLTFSTLTVSNMSPEDSSIYLCSVDKGRSPLHFGNGTRLTVT.